A single sample is the source of the 10 T cell receptor beta chains below, sequenced in a study of T-cell memory formation after mild COVID-19. TCRdb used MiXCR to reprocess the 5' RACE reads, holding one entry per CDR3 protein. The sample consists of about 350,000 distinct CDR3 sequences, about an eighth of them appearing once. Source material: PBMCs or a T cell subset sorted from them (not recorded which). These receptors all come from a young man who had mild COVID-19 (a few samples of this study predate the infection). Cell type and time point are not known.

This clonotype was recorded at least ten times. The chain employs TRBV10-3 and TRBJ2-7, with 9 bases lining up with TRBD1. The CDR3 loop spans 12 amino acids. CDR1 and CDR2 (germline): ENHRY, SYGVKD. The CDR3 region is CAIREPGQGEDV. As DNA, the CDR3 is TGTGCCATCAGAGAACCGGGACAGGGCGAAGACGTC.

This clonotype was counted at least ten times. The genes are TRBV7-9 and TRBJ2-5; maybe TRBD1 (5 bases). V was pared by 3 bases and J by 4 bases, with 15 bases between. Per the germline V gene, CDR1 is SEHNR and CDR2 is FQNEAQ (reference sequence). The length of the CDR3 is 15 residues. Written as DNA, the CDR3 is TGTGCCAGCAGCTTTCGTGGGGCAGTAGGAGAGACCCAGTACTTC. This translates into CASSFRGAVGETQYF.

A word on this clonotype: Since the CDR3 does not end with the conserved phenylalanine or tryptophan, this likely comes from a read error. This rearrangement joins TRBV24-1 to TRBJ2-1; possibly TRBD1 or TRBD2 for D (5 bases each). The CDR3 is made up of 15 amino acids. V was cut by 1 base and J by 5 bases, with 11 bases left in between. Germline V gene sequence: CDR1 KGHDR, CDR2 SFDVKD. CDR3 loop: CATSDFGLGDNEQFS. In DNA form, the CDR3 reads TGTGCCACCAGTGATTTTGGACTGGGGGACAATGAGCAGTTCTCC.

This chain connects TRBV4-1 to TRBJ1-1; 7 bases are shared with TRBD1. In germline, CDR1 is MGHRA, CDR2 YSYEKL. The CDR3 runs 15 residues. V shed 4 bases and J 0 bases; nucleotides not matched to a gene: 5. The CDR3: CASSPRQGLNTEAFF. The CDR3 nucleotides are TGCGCCAGCAGCCCCCGACAGGGATTGAACACTGAAGCTTTCTTT.

Only a few counts were recorded for this clonotype. The CDR3 region is CASSTGQGGDEQYF. In DNA, the CDR3 is TGTGCCAGCAGCACCGGACAGGGGGGCGACGAGCAGTACTTC. The rearrangement joins TRBV7-9 to TRBJ2-7; 10 bases align to TRBD1. J gave up 5 bases and V 5 bases, and 6 bases lay outside the gene matches. Germline values: CDR1 SEHNR, CDR2 FQNEAQ (reference sequence). This CDR3 has 14 amino acids.

The rearrangement joins TRBV15 to TRBJ1-2; TRBD1 agrees at 7 bases. The CDR3 consists of 17 residues. V lost 0 bases and J lost 5; bases outside the gene matches: 12. In germline, CDR1 is LNHNV, CDR2 YYDKDF (reference sequence). The CDR3 spells CATSRDLRSQGVYGYTF. For the CDR3, the DNA is TGTGCCACCAGCAGAGATCTTAGGAGCCAGGGGGTATATGGCTACACCTTC.

This chain joins TRBV5-6 and TRBJ1-3, with a tentative D call TRBD1 (5 bases). This CDR3 region has 14 residues. Per germline, CDR1 SGHDT and CDR2 YYEEEE. The V end lost 4 bases, the J end lost 4 bases, and 12 bases lay between the germline ends. CDR3 protein: CASSRTGAGNTIYF. CDR3 in DNA: TGTGCCAGCAGCCGTACTGGGGCGGGAAACACCATATATTTT.

V and J are TRBV10-3 and TRBJ2-3; maybe TRBD2 (5 bases). CDR3 length: 13 residues. Trimming left V 6 bases short and J 6 bases short, with 13 bases between. CDR1 is ENHRY and CDR2 is SYGVKD in the germline V gene. DNA for the CDR3: TGTGCCATCAGCACGGGGAGCTTTGATACGCAGTATTTT. Amino acids: CAISTGSFDTQYF.

This clonotype has only a few counts. The V gene is TRBV27, the J gene TRBJ2-7, with TRBD1 matching over 12 bases. This CDR3 has 16 amino acids. CDR1 is MNHEY and CDR2 is SMNVEV in the germline V gene (reference sequence). J lost 7 bases, V lost 5 bases, and 12 bases had no gene match. The CDR3 reads CASSLVGDRGLREQYF. The CDR3 region has the DNA TGTGCCAGCAGTCTAGTCGGGGACAGGGGGCTTCGGGAGCAGTACTTC.

This chain joins TRBV29-1 and TRBJ2-3; D is undetermined. The CDR3 is 12 residues long. Germline CDR1 SQVTM, CDR2 ANQGSEA. Trimming cost V 5 bases and J 0 bases, with 6 bases left between them. CDR3 in DNA: TGCAGCGTTTTTTGGAGCACAGATACGCAGTATTTT. Its translation: CSVFWSTDTQYF.